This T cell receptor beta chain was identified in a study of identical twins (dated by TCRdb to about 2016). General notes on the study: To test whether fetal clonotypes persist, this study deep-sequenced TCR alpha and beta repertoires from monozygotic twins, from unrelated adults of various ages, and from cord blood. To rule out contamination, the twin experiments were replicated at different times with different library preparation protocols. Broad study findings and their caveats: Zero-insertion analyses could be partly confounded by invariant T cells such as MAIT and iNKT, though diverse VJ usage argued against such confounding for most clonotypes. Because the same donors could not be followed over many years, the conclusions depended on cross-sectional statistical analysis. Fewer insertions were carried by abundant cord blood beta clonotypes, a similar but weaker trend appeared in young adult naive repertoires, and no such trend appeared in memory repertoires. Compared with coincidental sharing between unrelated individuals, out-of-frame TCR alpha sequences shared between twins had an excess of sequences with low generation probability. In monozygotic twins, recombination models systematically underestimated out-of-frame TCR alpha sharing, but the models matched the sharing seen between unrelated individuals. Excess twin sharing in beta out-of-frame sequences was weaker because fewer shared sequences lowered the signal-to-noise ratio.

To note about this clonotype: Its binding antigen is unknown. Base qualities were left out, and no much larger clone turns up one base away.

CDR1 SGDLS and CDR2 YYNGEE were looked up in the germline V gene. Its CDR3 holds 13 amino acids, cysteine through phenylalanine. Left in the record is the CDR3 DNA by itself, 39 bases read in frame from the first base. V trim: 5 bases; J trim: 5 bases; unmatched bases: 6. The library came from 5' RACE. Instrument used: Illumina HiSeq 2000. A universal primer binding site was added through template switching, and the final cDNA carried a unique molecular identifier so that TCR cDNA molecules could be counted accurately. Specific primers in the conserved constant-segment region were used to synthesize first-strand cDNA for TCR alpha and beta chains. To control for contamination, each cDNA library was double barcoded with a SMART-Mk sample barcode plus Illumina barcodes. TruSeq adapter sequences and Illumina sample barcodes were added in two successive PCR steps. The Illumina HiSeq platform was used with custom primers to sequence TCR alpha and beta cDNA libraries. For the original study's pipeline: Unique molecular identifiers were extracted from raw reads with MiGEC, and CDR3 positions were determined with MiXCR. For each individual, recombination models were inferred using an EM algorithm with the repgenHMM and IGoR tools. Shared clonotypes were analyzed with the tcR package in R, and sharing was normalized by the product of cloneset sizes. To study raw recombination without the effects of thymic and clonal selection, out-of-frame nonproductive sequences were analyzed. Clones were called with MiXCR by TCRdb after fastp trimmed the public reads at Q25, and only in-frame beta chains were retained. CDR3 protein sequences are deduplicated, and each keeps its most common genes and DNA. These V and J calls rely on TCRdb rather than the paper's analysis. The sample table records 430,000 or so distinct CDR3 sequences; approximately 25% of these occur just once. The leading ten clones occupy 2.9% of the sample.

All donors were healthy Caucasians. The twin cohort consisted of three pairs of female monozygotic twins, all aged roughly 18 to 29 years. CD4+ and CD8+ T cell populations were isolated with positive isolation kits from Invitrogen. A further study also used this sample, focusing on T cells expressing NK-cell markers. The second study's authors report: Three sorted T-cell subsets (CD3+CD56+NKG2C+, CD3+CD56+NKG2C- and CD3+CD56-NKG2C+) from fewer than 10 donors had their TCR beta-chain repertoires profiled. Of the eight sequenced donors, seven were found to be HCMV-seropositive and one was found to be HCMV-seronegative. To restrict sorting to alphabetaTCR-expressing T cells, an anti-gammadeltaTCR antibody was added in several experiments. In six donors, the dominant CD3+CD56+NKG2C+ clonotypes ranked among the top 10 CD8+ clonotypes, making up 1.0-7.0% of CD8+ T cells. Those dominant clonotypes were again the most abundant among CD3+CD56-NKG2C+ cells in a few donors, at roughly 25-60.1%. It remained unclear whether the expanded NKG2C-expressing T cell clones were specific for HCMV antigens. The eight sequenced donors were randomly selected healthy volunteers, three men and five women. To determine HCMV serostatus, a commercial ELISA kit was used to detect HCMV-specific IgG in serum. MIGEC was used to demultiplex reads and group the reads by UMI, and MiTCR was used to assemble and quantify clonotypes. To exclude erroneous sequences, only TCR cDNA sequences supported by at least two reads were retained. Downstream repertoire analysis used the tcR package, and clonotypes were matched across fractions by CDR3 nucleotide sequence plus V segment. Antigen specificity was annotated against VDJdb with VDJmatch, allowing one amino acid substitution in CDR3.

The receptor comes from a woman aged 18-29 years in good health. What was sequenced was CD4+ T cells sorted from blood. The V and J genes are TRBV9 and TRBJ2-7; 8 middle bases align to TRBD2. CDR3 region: CASRVGRANEQYF. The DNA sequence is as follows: TGTGCCAGCAGAGTCGGGAGGGCCAACGAGCAGTACTTC.